A single sample gave rise to the 14 T cell receptor beta chains below, sequenced in a study of blood T cell repertoires in COVID-19. The data were produced by immunoSEQ multiplex PCR, yet TCRdb's version contains in-frame clones alone and is incomplete. The sample includes over 110,000 clones, 70% to 85% seen only once; the top ten take 10% to 13%. Input material: peripheral blood. These receptors came from a man in his 60s with active or convalescent COVID-19.

This chain uses TRBV6-5 with TRBJ1-2, with 8 bases fitting TRBD1. This CDR3 has 15 amino acids. Unmatched junction bases numbered 13, after V lost 7 bases and J lost 6 bases. Germline V CDR1 and CDR2: MNHEY, SVGAGI. CDR3 in DNA: TGTGCCAGCACCTACTCCCGGGGACAGGTTCATGGCTACACCTTC. Translation: CASTYSRGQVHGYTF.

This clone came up once. The CDR3 region has the DNA TGCGCCAGCAGCGCCGGACAGAGCTCCTACGAGCAGTACTTC. Its translation: CASSAGQSSYEQYF. The V call is TRBV5-1, the J call TRBJ2-7; perhaps TRBD1 as D (6 bases). The germline CDR1 and CDR2 sequences are SGHRS and YFSETQ. The CDR3 covers 14 residues. V gave up 4 bases and J gave up 0 bases, with 11 bases separating them.

The chain links TRBV4-1 to TRBJ1-3; TRBD1 is a possible D gene (6 bases). V lost 0 bases and J lost 0, with 12 bases in between. CDR1 is MGHRA and CDR2 is YSYEKL in the germline V gene. The CDR3 loop spans 17 amino acids. Here the CDR3 reads CASSQDRGGGSGNTIYF. The CDR3 region has the DNA TGCGCCAGCAGCCAAGACAGGGGCGGAGGCTCTGGAAACACCATATATTTT.

This rearrangement joins TRBV4-3 to TRBJ1-1; D is possibly TRBD1 (5 bases). Looked up from germline, CDR1 is LGHNA and CDR2 is YSLEER. V was clipped by 3 bases and J by 1 base, with 9 bases between them. The length of the CDR3 is 14 residues. The CDR3 DNA reads TGCGCCAGCAGCCAGTTCCAGGGGAACACTGAAGCTTTCTTT. Its protein is CASSQFQGNTEAFF.

In DNA form, the CDR3 reads TGCGCCAGCAGCCGTCAACAGGGAGCAGGAAACACCATATATTTT. The encoded protein is CASSRQQGAGNTIYF. The chain recombines TRBV4-3 with TRBJ1-3, with D possibly being TRBD1 (6 bases). CDR1 is LGHNA, CDR2 YSLEER, per germline. The V end was cut by 4 bases, the J end by 4 bases, with 14 bases between. The length of the CDR3 is 15 residues.

CDR3 sequence (DNA): TGTGCCAGCAGTATGGGGACAGACTACGAGCAGTACTTC. Amino acids: CASSMGTDYEQYF. The rearrangement uses TRBV5-6 and TRBJ2-7; TRBD1 matches at 7 bases. The CDR3 is made up of 13 amino acids. Germline V gives CDR1 SGHDT, CDR2 YYEEEE. V shed 5 bases, J shed 3 bases, and the junction held 5 bases outside the gene matches.

The genes are TRBV29-1 and TRBJ2-7; weak D call: TRBD2 (5 bases). V was trimmed by 4 bases and J by 0 bases, leaving 10 bases between them. Germline assignment: CDR1 SQVTM and CDR2 ANQGSEA. The CDR3 runs 13 residues. For the CDR3, the DNA is TGCAGCGTTGCTCACGGGGACTCCTACGAGCAGTACGTC. This translates into CSVAHGDSYEQYV.

The rearrangement uses TRBV19 and TRBJ1-4; 7 positions agree with TRBD1. CDR3 size: 13 residues. V shed 8 bases and J 8 bases; nucleotides not matched to a gene: 8. Germline V gene lookup returns CDR1 LNHDA and CDR2 SQIVND (reference sequence). The CDR3 nucleotides read TGTGCCAGTCCTGACAGGGTGGGAGAAAAACTGTTTTTT. Protein product: CASPDRVGEKLFF.

CDR3 region: CASSPRGNTEAFF. The CDR3, as DNA: TGTGCCAGCAGCCCCCGGGGGAACACTGAAGCTTTCTTT. V and J are TRBV5-4 and TRBJ1-1; no firm D call. V was clipped by 4 bases and J by 1 base, with 8 bases between them. Looked up from germline, CDR1 is SGHNT and CDR2 is YYREEE (reference sequence). This CDR3 has 13 residues.

V usage is TRBV19 and J usage is TRBJ2-1; TRBD1 might be the D (6 bases). CDR1 is LNHDA and CDR2 is SQIVND in the germline V gene (reference sequence). This CDR3 is built from 13 residues. V was shortened by 4 bases and J by 8 bases, with 12 bases between the two germline ends. The CDR3 here is CASSNRVDDEQFF. The CDR3 region has the DNA TGTGCCAGTAGTAACAGGGTGGATGATGAGCAGTTCTTC.

CDR3 nucleotide sequence: TGTGCCAGCAGTGACTCGGGTATGGGCACCGGGGGTGGCTACACCTTC. It yields the protein CASSDSGMGTGGGYTF. This sequence joins TRBV6-4 and TRBJ1-2; maybe TRBD1 (5 bases). This CDR3 is built from 16 residues. V was trimmed by 0 bases and J by 7 bases, leaving 18 bases between them. Germline values: CDR1 MRHNA, CDR2 SNTAGT.

The rearrangement links TRBV3-1 (or the pseudogene TRBV3-2) to TRBJ2-7, with 10 bases aligning to TRBD2. This CDR3 spans 17 amino acids. The J segment lost 3 bases and the V segment lost 1 base, leaving 9 bases of the junction unmatched. Per the germline V gene, CDR1 is LGHDT and CDR2 is YNNKEL (reference sequence). The CDR3 spells CASSQGLAGAAGYEQYV. CDR3 coding DNA: TGTGCCAGCAGCCAAGGGCTAGCGGGAGCAGCTGGCTACGAGCAGTACGTC.

V is TRBV7-9 and J is TRBJ1-3; no reliable D call. V shed 2 bases and J shed 0 bases, with 8 bases lying between them. The CDR3 contains 15 residues. Per germline, CDR1 SEHNR and CDR2 FQNEAQ (reference sequence). Written as DNA, the CDR3 is TGTGCCAGCAGCTTAAGTAGTGGCTCTGGAAACACCATATATTTT. Protein: CASSLSSGSGNTIYF.

This clone is a singleton in its sample. This chain uses TRBV5-6 with TRBJ1-2, with D possibly being TRBD1 (5 bases). V was clipped by 3 bases and J by 5 bases, with 14 bases between them. Germline CDR1 and CDR2: SGHDT and YYEEEE. The CDR3 is made up of 14 amino acids. The CDR3 DNA reads TGTGCCAGCAGCTCAGGGTCGACAGTATATGGCTACACCTTC. Its translation is CASSSGSTVYGYTF. Complete variable domain (other parts from reference TRBV5-6 and TRBJ1-2): DAGVTQSPTHLIKTRGQQVTLRCSPKSGHDTVSWYQQALGQGPQFIFQYYEEEERQRGNFPDRFSGHQFPNYSSELNVNALLLGDSALYLCASSSGSTVYGYTFGSGTRLTVV.